This TCR beta chain was obtained from a study of blood T cells in healthy people across ages. Findings and limits, study-wide: Per million T cells, the diversity of TCR beta decreased roughly linearly as age advanced.

Comments on this clonotype: Antigen unknown.

The CDR3 is made up of 14 amino acids. Unmatched junction bases numbered 7, after V lost 5 bases and J lost 6 bases. Germline-derived CDR1 and CDR2 are SEHNR and FQNEAQ (reference sequence). There were healthy Caucasian individuals from Russia, aged roughly 6 to 90, serving as donors. Primed by a sample-barcoded 5' primer and a J-beta primer mix, a second PCR proceeded for 7 to 11 cycles. TCRdb re-analysed the 5' RACE reads in MiXCR, keeping a single row per CDR3 protein. This repertoire shows around 790,000 distinct CDR3 sequences, around two fifths found once; its top ten account for about 21%. The material sequenced was blood. J is TRBJ2-1 and V is TRBV7-9; TRBD1 matches at 7 bases. The sequence was obtained from a man aged 55 to 70 in good health. CDR3 nucleotides: TGTGCCAGCAGCACCGCCGACAGGGCCAATGAGCAGTTCTTC. Protein: CASSTADRANEQFF.